This T cell receptor beta chain was sequenced for a study of CD8 T cells in ankylosing spondylitis. Whole-study results and caveats: What seemed typical of ankylosing spondylitis blood was a TCR beta motif built from 8 or 9 highly homologous variants. In peripheral blood, disease-linked CD8+ clones occurred at relatively low frequencies. Within matched ankylosing spondylitis synovial fluid, disease-linked clones were reportedly significantly enriched.

The CDR3 is made up of 17 amino acids. Losses at the gene ends were 1 base for V and 2 bases for J; bases not matched to a gene: 5. CDR1 and CDR2 from the germline V gene are MGHRA and YSYEKL. Turning to this clonotype: Its antigen is undetermined.

By quantitative 5'-RACE with molecular barcodes, the TCR beta libraries were made. TCRdb itself ran the 5' RACE reads through MiXCR, one entry per CDR3 protein. The sample contains a few hundred thousand distinct CDR3 sequences, about a sixth of which appear only once. The genes are TRBV4-1 and TRBJ2-7; 13 bases are shared with TRBD2. The TCR was taken from a male donor with ankylosing spondylitis. The sample consisted of blood, either unsorted or a sorted T cell fraction (not recorded which). The CDR3 loop is CASSQGLLAGGTYEQYF. As DNA, the CDR3 is TGCGCCAGCAGCCAAGGCTTACTAGCGGGGGGGACCTACGAGCAGTACTTC.